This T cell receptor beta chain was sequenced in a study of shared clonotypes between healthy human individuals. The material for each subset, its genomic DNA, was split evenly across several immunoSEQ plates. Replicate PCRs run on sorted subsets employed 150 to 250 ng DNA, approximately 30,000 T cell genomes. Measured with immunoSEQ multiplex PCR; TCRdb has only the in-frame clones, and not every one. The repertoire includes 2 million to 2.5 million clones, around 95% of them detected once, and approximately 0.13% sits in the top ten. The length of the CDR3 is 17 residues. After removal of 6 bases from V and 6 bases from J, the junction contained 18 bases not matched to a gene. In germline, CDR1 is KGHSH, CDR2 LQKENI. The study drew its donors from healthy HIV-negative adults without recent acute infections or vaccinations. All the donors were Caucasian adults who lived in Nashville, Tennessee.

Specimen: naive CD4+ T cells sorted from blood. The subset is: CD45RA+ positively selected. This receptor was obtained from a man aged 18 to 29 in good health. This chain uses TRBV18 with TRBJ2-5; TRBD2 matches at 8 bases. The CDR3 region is CASSQPPRSGSKKTQYF. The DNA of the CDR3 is TGTGCCAGCTCCCAACCCCCCAGGAGCGGGAGCAAAAAGACCCAGTACTTC.